Below are 29 T cell receptor beta chains sequenced from a single sample in a study of sequential checkpoint blockade in melanoma (dated by TCRdb to about 2019). The treatment or condition label here, explained by the study, means: randomized to nivolumab then ipilimumab (arm A) or the reverse (arm B). Library prep was done by the immunoSEQ multiplex PCR assay. TCRdb carries this immuneACCESS record with in-frame sequences only. Its versions omit some clonotypes, under half of them owing to an unresolved V gene in the studies checked, with the rest unexplained. The sample includes some 30,000 clones, with approximately 91% observed a single time. The ten most abundant clones make up approximately 14% of the sample. Sample: CD8+ T cells sorted from blood (inferred from file names), taken from a patient given nivolumab and ipilimumab in sequence. The receptors were gathered from a human donor with melanoma.

The chain carries TRBV28 and TRBJ2-5; D perhaps matches TRBD2 (6 bases). From germline, CDR1 is MDHEN and CDR2 SYDVKM. V shed 7 bases and J shed 2 bases, with 14 bases lying between them. CDR3 length equals 14 residues. CDR3 amino acids: CASTRSGGQETQYF. The CDR3 DNA sequence: TGTGCCAGCACCCGAAGTGGGGGGCAAGAGACCCAGTACTTC.

This chain connects TRBV30 to TRBJ1-4; a possible D gene is TRBD1 (6 bases). With 2 bases removed from V and 7 bases from J, the gap between germline ends came to 26 bases. Germline values: CDR1 GTSNPN, CDR2 SVGIG (reference sequence). This CDR3 comprises 18 residues. CDR3 residues: CAWSSPERLRGGGEKLFF. The CDR3 DNA sequence: TGTGCCTGGAGTTCCCCCGAGCGCCTCAGGGGCGGAGGTGAAAAACTGTTTTTT.

The chain links TRBV27 to TRBJ1-4; 9 bases line up with TRBD1. With V trimmed by 0 bases and J by 7 bases, 9 bases remained unmatched. The CDR3 contains 17 residues. Germline CDR1 MNHEY, CDR2 SMNVEV (reference sequence). The CDR3 sequence is CASSLSAWTGVGEKLFF. The CDR3 DNA sequence: TGTGCCAGCAGTTTATCGGCCTGGACAGGGGTGGGTGAAAAACTGTTTTTT.

The chain has TRBV27 and TRBJ1-1; D call uncertain. Germline CDR1 is MNHEY and CDR2 is SMNVEV (reference sequence). V was cut by 7 bases and J by 5 bases, with 14 bases left in between. The CDR3 runs 13 residues. The CDR3 loop reads CASTRTGGTEAFF. The CDR3 DNA is TGTGCCAGCACCCGGACCGGAGGAACTGAAGCTTTCTTT.

The chain recombines TRBV28 with TRBJ2-1; 9 bases are shared with TRBD1. CDR1 and CDR2 (germline): MDHEN, SYDVKM. The V and J ends lost 5 bases and 9 bases, in that order; junction bases with no gene match: 5. There are 13 residues in the CDR3. The CDR3 DNA reads TGTGCCAGCAGTCCACGACAGGGGGGTGAGCAGTTCTTC. It translates to CASSPRQGGEQFF.

The chain uses TRBV9 and TRBJ2-3; TRBD2 is a possible D gene (8 bases). Per the germline V gene, CDR1 is SGDLS and CDR2 is YYNGEE. The CDR3 spans 18 residues. Trimming left V 4 bases short and J 2 bases short, with 23 bases between. For the CDR3, the DNA is TGTGCCAGCAGCCCTAAGGGGGCTAGCGGGCCGTACACAGATACGCAGTATTTT. Its protein is CASSPKGASGPYTDTQYF.

The chain is built from TRBV5-1 and TRBJ2-5; 8 bases agree with TRBD1. CDR1 and CDR2 from the germline V gene are SGHRS and YFSETQ. The V and J ends lost 4 bases and 2 bases, in that order; junction bases with no gene match: 10. The CDR3 length is 16 residues. Here the CDR3 DNA reads TGCGCCAGCAGCGAACACCTAAACAGGGGGCAAGAGACCCAGTACTTC. Residues: CASSEHLNRGQETQYF.

J is TRBJ2-5 and V is TRBV4-2; the match to TRBD2 covers 9 bases. The CDR3 sequence is 18 residues long. The germline V gene has CDR1 LGHNA and CDR2 YNFKEQ. V shed 0 bases, J shed 5 bases, and the junction held 13 bases outside the gene matches. Here the CDR3 reads CASSQEKVAGVLGETQYF. CDR3 bases: TGTGCCAGCAGCCAAGAAAAGGTAGCGGGAGTCTTGGGTGAGACCCAGTACTTC.

J is TRBJ2-3 and V is TRBV5-1; D unresolved. Deletions cut 1 base from V and 0 bases from J, with 12 bases between. The CDR3 extends over 16 amino acids. Germline values: CDR1 SGHRS, CDR2 YFSETQ. For the CDR3, the DNA is TGCGCCAGCAGCTTGCTTGATCCGCGTAGCACAGATACGCAGTATTTT. Protein product: CASSLLDPRSTDTQYF.

The V call is TRBV6-5, the J call TRBJ1-1; D is undetermined. CDR3 length: 15 residues. Germline CDR1 is MNHEY and CDR2 is SVGAGI. Trimming left V 4 bases short and J 0 bases short, with 12 bases between. This CDR3 is CASSLARSLNTEAFF. Here the CDR3 DNA reads TGTGCCAGCAGTTTGGCGCGGAGCTTGAACACTGAAGCTTTCTTT.

The rearrangement joins TRBV6-5 to TRBJ1-2; D may be TRBD1 (5 bases). The V gene's germline CDR1 is MNHEY and CDR2 SVGAGI. The CDR3 sequence is 15 residues long. Trimming took off 3 bases at V and 1 base at J, with 12 bases between the two ends. The CDR3 region is CASSYINRLNYGYTF. CDR3 DNA sequence: TGTGCCAGCAGTTATATAAACAGGCTTAACTATGGCTACACCTTC.

The chain carries TRBV7-3 and TRBJ2-5; 9 nucleotides match TRBD2. Trimming took 5 bases from V and 5 from J; bases not matched to a gene: 6. Germline V lookup: CDR1 SGHTA, CDR2 FQGTGA. CDR3 length: 14 amino acids. The CDR3 loop is CASSPAGGWETQYF. CDR3 bases: TGTGCCAGCAGCCCAGCGGGGGGCTGGGAGACCCAGTACTTC.

This clone was seen a few times. The V gene is TRBV29-1, the J gene TRBJ1-1; TRBD1 agrees at 8 bases. CDR1 is SQVTM, CDR2 ANQGSEA, per germline. The CDR3 length is 13 residues. Trimming took 7 bases from V and 4 from J; bases not matched to a gene: 8. For the CDR3, the DNA is TGCAGCGCTAAGACAGGGGTAGGCACTGAAGCTTTCTTT. Its protein product is CSAKTGVGTEAFF.

This clone was seen just once. CDR3 amino acids: CASSSGGEGTEAFF. The CDR3 DNA is TGTGCCAGCAGCTCAGGGGGTGAGGGGACTGAAGCTTTCTTT. This rearrangement joins TRBV6-1 to TRBJ1-1; 7 bases fit TRBD1. Germline V gene data show CDR1 as MNHNS and CDR2 as SASEGT. This CDR3 spans 14 amino acids. V shed 6 bases, J shed 5 bases, and the junction held 9 bases outside the gene matches.

This clone was counted a few times. The rearrangement joins TRBV27 to TRBJ2-3, with a tentative D call TRBD2 (5 bases). This CDR3 spans 15 amino acids. Germline V lookup: CDR1 MNHEY, CDR2 SMNVEV (reference sequence). V was clipped by 8 bases and J by 0 bases, with 15 bases between them. Written as DNA, the CDR3 is TGTGCCAGCGCAAGTTACCCGGGGAGCACAGATACGCAGTATTTT. Its translation: CASASYPGSTDTQYF.

This clone was seen just once. The chain is built from TRBV28 and TRBJ2-7, with D perhaps matching TRBD1 (6 bases). Germline V gives CDR1 MDHEN, CDR2 SYDVKM. V was shortened by 4 bases and J by 1 base, with 11 bases between the two germline ends. The CDR3 length is 14 residues. The CDR3 DNA reads as TGTGCCAGCAGTTCAGGGGTCGGATCCTACGAGCAGTACGTC. Amino acids: CASSSGVGSYEQYV.

On this clone itself: At the DNA level, this CDR3 is encoded by other sequences in the same sample as well. The chain combines TRBV25-1 with TRBJ2-1; 7 nucleotides agree with TRBD1. CDR1 is MGHDK, CDR2 SYGVNS, per germline. The CDR3 consists of 12 residues. Unmatched junction bases numbered 2, after V lost 7 bases and J lost 5 bases. The CDR3: CASNRGDNEQFF. In DNA form, the CDR3 reads TGTGCCAGCAACAGGGGAGACAATGAGCAGTTCTTC.

The chain couples TRBV10-2 to TRBJ2-5; 8 bases map to TRBD2. J lost 5 bases, V lost 9 bases, and 14 bases had no gene match. The CDR3 has 15 residues. CDR1 is WSHSY and CDR2 is SAAADI in the germline V gene. This CDR3 reads CASMPVAGTEETQYF. CDR3 nucleotides: TGCGCCAGTATGCCCGTAGCGGGAACGGAGGAGACCCAGTACTTC.

The CDR3 reads CASSTDYYNEQFF. CDR3 coding DNA: TGTGCCAGTAGTACCGACTACTACAATGAGCAGTTCTTC. The J gene is TRBJ2-1, the V gene TRBV19; D is possibly TRBD2 (5 bases). The CDR3 loop spans 13 amino acids. The germline V and J ends were trimmed by 4 bases and 3 bases, with 7 bases remaining between them. Germline CDR1 reads LNHDA; CDR2 reads SQIVND (reference sequence).

J is TRBJ2-2 and V is TRBV21-1; TRBD1, the table's D call, was not compared with the DNA. TRBV21-1 is a documented pseudogene. The CDR3 loop spans 17 amino acids. The CDR3 loop reads CASSKETDRDFPGELFF. The CDR3 region has the DNA TGTGCCAGCAGCAAAGAGACGGACAGGGATTTCCCCGGGGAGCTGTTTTTT.

About this clone: Sequence at one end of the junction differs from germline and may be a read error. The CDR3 loop reads CASTVAGYTGELFF. CDR3 DNA sequence: TGTGCCAGCACCGTAGCGGGATACACCGGGGAGCTGTTTTTT. The chain carries TRBV9 and TRBJ2-2; 8 bases are shared with TRBD2. This CDR3 is 14 amino acids long. Germline assignment: CDR1 SGDLS and CDR2 YYNGEE.

The chain links TRBV10-1 to TRBJ2-7; possible D gene TRBD1, 5 bases. Germline CDR1 WNHNN, CDR2 SYGVQD (reference sequence). V dropped 3 bases and J dropped 1 base, with 16 bases sitting between them. The CDR3 runs to 16 residues. The CDR3, as DNA: TGCGCCAGCAGTGACCCCCCAGGGCCCGTATCCTACGAGCAGTACTTC. Encoded protein: CASSDPPGPVSYEQYF.

J is TRBJ2-1 and V is TRBV28; 7 positions match TRBD2. The germline CDR1 and CDR2 sequences are MDHEN and SYDVKM. V dropped 6 bases and J dropped 1; count of bases not matched to a gene: 9. The CDR3 spans 16 residues. This CDR3 is CASRWEGRISYNEQFF. DNA for the CDR3: TGTGCCAGCAGGTGGGAGGGACGGATATCCTACAATGAGCAGTTCTTC.

The gene calls are TRBV19 and TRBJ1-4, with D tentatively TRBD1 (5 bases). The V gene lost 5 bases and the J gene lost 4 bases, with 14 bases spanning the gap. The CDR3 extends over 15 amino acids. Per the germline V gene, CDR1 is LNHDA and CDR2 is SQIVND (reference sequence). The CDR3 protein is CASSPSGGFNEKLFF. In DNA form, the CDR3 reads TGTGCCAGTAGTCCATCCGGGGGATTTAATGAAAAACTGTTTTTT.

The CDR3 protein is CASSQGPSSGGGGLTDTQYF. The CDR3 bases are TGCGCCAGCAGCCAAGGACCATCATCCGGGGGCGGGGGCCTCACAGATACGCAGTATTTT. The chain is built from TRBV4-3 and TRBJ2-3; D possibly corresponds to TRBD2 (7 bases). The CDR3 sequence is 20 residues long. From germline, CDR1 is LGHNA and CDR2 YSLEER. V was shortened by 1 base and J by 2 bases, with 25 bases between the two germline ends.

The V gene is TRBV29-1, the J gene TRBJ2-5, with unresolved D. The CDR3 has 12 residues. Per germline, CDR1 SQVTM and CDR2 ANQGSEA. Trimming took off 4 bases at V and 1 base at J, with 7 bases between the two ends. The DNA of the CDR3 is TGCAGCGTTGGAGGTCCCCAAGAGACCCAGTACTTC. Residues: CSVGGPQETQYF.

The V and J genes are TRBV7-6 and TRBJ2-1; a weak D match, TRBD1 (5 bases). Germline CDR1 reads SGHVS; CDR2 reads FNYEAQ. The V and J ends lost 5 bases and 3 bases respectively, with 8 bases between them. The CDR3 loop spans 13 amino acids. For the CDR3, the DNA is TGTGCCAGCAGCGGTGACAGCTACAATGAGCAGTTCTTC. Translating it yields CASSGDSYNEQFF. Based on the CDR3 plus reference TRBV7-6 and TRBJ2-1, the full variable domain is GAGVSQSPRYKVTKRGQDVALRCDPISGHVSLYWYRQALGQGPEFLTYFNYEAQQDKSGLPNDRFSAERPEGSISTLTIQRTEQRDSAMYRCASSGDSYNEQFFGPGTRLTVL.

The V call is TRBV9, the J call TRBJ1-1; TRBD1 might be the D (5 bases). Trimming removed 4 bases at V and 1 base at J, with 14 bases between. The CDR3 extends over 15 amino acids. Germline V gene sequence: CDR1 SGDLS, CDR2 YYNGEE. CDR3 amino acids: CASSTGQLTNTEAFF. CDR3 DNA sequence: TGTGCCAGCAGCACCGGACAATTAACGAACACTGAAGCTTTCTTT.

This rearrangement joins TRBV6-1 to TRBJ2-7; 7 bases agree with TRBD1. The CDR3 runs 18 residues. With V trimmed by 2 bases and J by 1 base, 14 bases remained unmatched. Germline CDR1 and CDR2: MNHNS and SASEGT. CDR3 sequence (DNA): TGTGCCAGCAGTGAATCCCGCAGAGGGGGCTACGATTCCTACGAGCAGTACTTC. Translated: CASSESRRGGYDSYEQYF.